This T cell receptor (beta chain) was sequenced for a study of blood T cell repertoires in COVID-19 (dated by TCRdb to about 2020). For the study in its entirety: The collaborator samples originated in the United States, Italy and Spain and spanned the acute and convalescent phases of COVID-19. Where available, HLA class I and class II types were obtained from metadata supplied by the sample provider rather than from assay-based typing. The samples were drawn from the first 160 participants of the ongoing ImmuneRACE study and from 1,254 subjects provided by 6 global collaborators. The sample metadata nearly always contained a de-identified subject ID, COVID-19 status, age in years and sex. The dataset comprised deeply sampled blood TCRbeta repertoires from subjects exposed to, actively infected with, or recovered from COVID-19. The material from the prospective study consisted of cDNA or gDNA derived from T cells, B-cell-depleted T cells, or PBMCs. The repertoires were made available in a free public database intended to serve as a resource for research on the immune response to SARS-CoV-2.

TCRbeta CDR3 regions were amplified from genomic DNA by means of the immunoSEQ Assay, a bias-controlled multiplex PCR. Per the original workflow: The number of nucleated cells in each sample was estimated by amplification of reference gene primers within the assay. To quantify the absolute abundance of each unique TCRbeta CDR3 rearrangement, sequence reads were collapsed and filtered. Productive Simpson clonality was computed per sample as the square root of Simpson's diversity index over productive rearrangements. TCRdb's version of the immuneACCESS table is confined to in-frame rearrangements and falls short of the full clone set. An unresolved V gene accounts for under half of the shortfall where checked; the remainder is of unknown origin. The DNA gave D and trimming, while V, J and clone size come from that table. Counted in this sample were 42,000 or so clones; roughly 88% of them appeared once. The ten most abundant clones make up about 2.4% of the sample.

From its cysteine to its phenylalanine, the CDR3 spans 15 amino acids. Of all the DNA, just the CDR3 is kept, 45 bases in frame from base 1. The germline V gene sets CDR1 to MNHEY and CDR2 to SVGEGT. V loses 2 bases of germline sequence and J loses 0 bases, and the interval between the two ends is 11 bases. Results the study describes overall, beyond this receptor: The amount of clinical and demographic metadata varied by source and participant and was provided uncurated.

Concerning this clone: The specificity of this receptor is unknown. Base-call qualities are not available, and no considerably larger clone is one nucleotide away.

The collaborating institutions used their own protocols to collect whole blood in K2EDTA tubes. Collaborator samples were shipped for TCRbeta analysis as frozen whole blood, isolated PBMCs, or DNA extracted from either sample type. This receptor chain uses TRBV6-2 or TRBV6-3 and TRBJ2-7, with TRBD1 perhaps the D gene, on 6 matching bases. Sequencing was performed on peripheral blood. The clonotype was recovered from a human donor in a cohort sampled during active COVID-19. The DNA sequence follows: TGTGCCAGCAGTTACCAACAGGGAGCCTCCTACGAGCAGTACTTC. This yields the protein CASSYQQGASYEQYF.